The 8 T cell receptor beta chains reported below all come from one sample, sequenced in a study of blood T cell repertoires in COVID-19. Produced via immunoSEQ multiplex PCR; TCRdb's table is partial and in-frame only. The sample has 60,000 or so clones; around four fifths are singletons. The specimen was peripheral blood. Receptors were obtained from a man aged 30 to 39 with COVID-19, enrolled during active disease.

The CDR3 loop reads CASSQEHGSQETQYF. CDR3 nucleotide sequence: TGCGCCAGCAGCCAAGAACATGGGAGCCAAGAGACCCAGTACTTC. J is TRBJ2-5 and V is TRBV4-1; a possible D gene is TRBD2 (5 bases). The germline V gene has CDR1 MGHRA and CDR2 YSYEKL. The CDR3 runs 15 residues. V lost 0 bases, J lost 1 base, and 9 bases lay in between.

The J gene is TRBJ1-5, the V gene TRBV12-5, with D unresolved. CDR3 length: 14 amino acids. Germline CDR1 is LGHNT and CDR2 is FRNRAP. V gave up 6 bases and J gave up 5 bases, with 14 bases separating them. The CDR3 DNA is TGTGCTAGTGGGGTAGAAAGCCGTTATCAGCCCCAGCATTTT. It encodes CASGVESRYQPQHF.

The chain couples TRBV7-8 to TRBJ1-5, with D unclear. This CDR3 has 13 residues. Per the germline V gene, CDR1 is SGHVS and CDR2 is FQNEAQ. Trimming pared 1 base from V and 7 bases from J, leaving 8 bases between. Here the CDR3 reads CASSLGSFQPQHF. In nucleotides, the CDR3 is TGTGCCAGCAGCTTAGGTAGTTTCCAGCCCCAGCATTTT.

Concerning this clone itself: At one boundary the junction diverges from the germline segment, which might be a read error. The chain uses TRBV19 and TRBJ2-1; TRBD2 is a possible D gene (5 bases). Germline loops: CDR1 LNHDA, CDR2 SQIVND (reference sequence). CDR3 size: 14 residues. The CDR3 region is CASSISPGISERIF. The DNA for the CDR3 is TGTGCCAGTAGTATCTCCCCAGGAATTTCTGAGCGGATCTTC.

The V and J genes are TRBV27 and TRBJ1-6; 9 bases are shared with TRBD1. V shed 6 bases, J shed 5 bases, and the junction held 5 bases outside the gene matches. Germline CDR1 and CDR2: MNHEY and SMNVEV (reference sequence). The CDR3 has 15 amino acids. The CDR3 DNA follows: TGTGCCAGCAGCCCCCGGGACAGGGATAATTCACCCCTCCACTTT. Translation gives CASSPRDRDNSPLHF.

This clone has just one count. V gene TRBV29-1 combines with J gene TRBJ1-1; TRBD1 agrees at 9 bases. Germline CDR1 reads SQVTM; CDR2 reads ANQGSEA. Trimming removed 6 bases from V and 1 base from J; junction bases left unmatched: 3. This CDR3 has 13 amino acids. This CDR3 is CSVTTGGNTEAFF. The CDR3 DNA is TGCAGCGTAACGACAGGGGGGAACACTGAAGCTTTCTTT.

This rearrangement joins TRBV5-5 to TRBJ1-5, with 7 bases aligning to TRBD1. This CDR3 spans 17 amino acids. The germline CDR1 and CDR2 sequences are SGHKS and YYEKEE (reference sequence). The trim removed 2 bases at V and 4 bases at J, leaving 12 bases unmatched. The CDR3 DNA reads TGTGCCAGCAGCTTCCAGCCAGGGGGTTCGGCTAATCAGCCCCAGCATTTT. Translating gives CASSFQPGGSANQPQHF.

The rearrangement links TRBV5-6 to TRBJ2-7, with 10 bases aligning to TRBD1. The CDR3 runs to 15 residues. CDR1 and CDR2 from the germline V gene are SGHDT and YYEEEE. The V segment lost 4 bases and the J segment 4 bases; nucleotides outside the gene matches: 8. The CDR3 region has the DNA TGTGCCAGCAGCCTCCTACCGGGACAGGGGTACGAGCAGTACTTC. Protein sequence: CASSLLPGQGYEQYF.